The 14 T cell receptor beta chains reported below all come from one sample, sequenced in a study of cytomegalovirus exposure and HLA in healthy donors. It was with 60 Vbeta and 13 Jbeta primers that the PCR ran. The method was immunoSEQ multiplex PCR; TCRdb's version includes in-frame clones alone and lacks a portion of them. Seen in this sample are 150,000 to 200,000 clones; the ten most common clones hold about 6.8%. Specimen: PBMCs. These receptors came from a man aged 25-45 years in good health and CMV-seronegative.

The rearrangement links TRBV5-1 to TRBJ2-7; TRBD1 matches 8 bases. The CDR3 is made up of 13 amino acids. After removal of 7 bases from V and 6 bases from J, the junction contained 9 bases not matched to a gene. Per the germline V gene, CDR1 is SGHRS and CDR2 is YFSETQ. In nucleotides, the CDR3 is TGCGCCAGCCGTTTCCAGGGGGCAGGCGAGCAGTACTTC. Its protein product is CASRFQGAGEQYF.

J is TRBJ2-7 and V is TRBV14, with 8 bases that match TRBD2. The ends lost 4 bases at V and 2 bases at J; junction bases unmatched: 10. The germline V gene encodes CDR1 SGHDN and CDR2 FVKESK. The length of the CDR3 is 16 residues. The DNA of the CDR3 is TGTGCCAGCAGCCCCAGGACTAGCAGATATACCTACGAGCAGTACTTC. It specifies CASSPRTSRYTYEQYF.

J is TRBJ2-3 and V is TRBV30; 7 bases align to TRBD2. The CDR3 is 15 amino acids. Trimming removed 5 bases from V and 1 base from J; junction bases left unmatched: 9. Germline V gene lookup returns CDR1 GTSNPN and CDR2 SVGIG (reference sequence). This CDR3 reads CAWGLGGRGTDTQYF. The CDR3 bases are TGTGCCTGGGGCCTGGGGGGGAGGGGCACAGATACGCAGTATTTT.

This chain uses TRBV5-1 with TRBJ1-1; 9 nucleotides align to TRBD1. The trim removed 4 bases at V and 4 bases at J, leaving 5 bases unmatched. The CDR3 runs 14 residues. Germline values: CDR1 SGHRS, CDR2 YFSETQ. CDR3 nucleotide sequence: TGCGCCAGCAGCATTGGACAGGGGAGCACTGAAGCTTTCTTT. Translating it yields CASSIGQGSTEAFF. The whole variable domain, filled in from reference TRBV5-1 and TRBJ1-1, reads KAGVTQTPRYLIKTRGQQVTLSCSPISGHRSVSWYQQTPGQGLQFLFEYFSETQRNKGNFPGRFSGRQFSNSRSEMNVSTLELGDSALYLCASSIGQGSTEAFFGQGTRLTVV.

DNA of the CDR3: TGTGCTGTCCGGGGACAGTCCTACGAGCAGTACTTC. Translation: CAVRGQSYEQYF. The chain couples TRBV6-5 to TRBJ2-7, with 7 bases fitting TRBD1. The CDR3 spans 12 residues. Looked up from germline, CDR1 is MNHEY and CDR2 is SVGAGI.

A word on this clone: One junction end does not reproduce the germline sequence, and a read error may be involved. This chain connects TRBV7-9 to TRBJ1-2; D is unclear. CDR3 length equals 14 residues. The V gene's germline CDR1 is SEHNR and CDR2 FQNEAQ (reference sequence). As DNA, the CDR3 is TGTGCCGGCAGCTTATTAGGAGGGAACTATGGCTACACCTTC. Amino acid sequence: CAGSLLGGNYGYTF.

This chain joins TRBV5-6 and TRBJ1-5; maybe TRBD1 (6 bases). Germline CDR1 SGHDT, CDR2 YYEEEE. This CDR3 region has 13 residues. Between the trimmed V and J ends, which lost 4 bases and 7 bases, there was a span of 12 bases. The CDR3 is CASSRGAYQPQHF. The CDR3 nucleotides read TGTGCCAGCAGCCGGGGGGCTTACCAGCCCCAGCATTTT.

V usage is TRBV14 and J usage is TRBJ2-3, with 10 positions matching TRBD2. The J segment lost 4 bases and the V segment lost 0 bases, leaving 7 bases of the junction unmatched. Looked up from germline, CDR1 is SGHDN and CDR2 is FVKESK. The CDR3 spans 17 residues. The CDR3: CASSQDYSGRWADTQYF. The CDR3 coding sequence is TGTGCCAGCAGCCAAGACTATAGCGGGAGGTGGGCAGATACGCAGTATTTT.

CDR3 sequence (DNA): TGCGCCAGCAGCTCGGGGGGCTGGAATGAGCAGTTCTTC. Amino acids: CASSSGGWNEQFF. The chain couples TRBV5-1 to TRBJ2-1; the D gene is possibly TRBD2 (7 bases). CDR3 size: 13 residues. From germline, CDR1 is SGHRS and CDR2 YFSETQ. Trimming stripped 3 bases from V and 7 bases from J, with 11 bases between.

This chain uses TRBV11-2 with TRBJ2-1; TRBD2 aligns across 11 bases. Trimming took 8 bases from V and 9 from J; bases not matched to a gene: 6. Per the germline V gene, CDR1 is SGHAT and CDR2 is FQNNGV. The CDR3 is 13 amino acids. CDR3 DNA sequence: TGTGCCAGCCGCTATAGCGGGAGGGGTGAGCAGTTCTTC. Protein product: CASRYSGRGEQFF.

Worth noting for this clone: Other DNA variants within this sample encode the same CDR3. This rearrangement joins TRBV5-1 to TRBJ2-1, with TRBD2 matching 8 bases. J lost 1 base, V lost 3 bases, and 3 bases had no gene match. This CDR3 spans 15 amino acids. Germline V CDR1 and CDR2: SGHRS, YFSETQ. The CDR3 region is CASSSAGGSYNEQFF. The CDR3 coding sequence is TGCGCCAGCAGCTCGGCGGGGGGATCCTACAATGAGCAGTTCTTC. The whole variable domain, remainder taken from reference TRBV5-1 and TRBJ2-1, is KAGVTQTPRYLIKTRGQQVTLSCSPISGHRSVSWYQQTPGQGLQFLFEYFSETQRNKGNFPGRFSGRQFSNSRSEMNVSTLELGDSALYLCASSSAGGSYNEQFFGPGTRLTVL.

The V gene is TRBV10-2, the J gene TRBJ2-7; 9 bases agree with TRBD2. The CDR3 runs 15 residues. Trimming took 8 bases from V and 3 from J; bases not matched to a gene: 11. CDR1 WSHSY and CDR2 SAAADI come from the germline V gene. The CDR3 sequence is CASVRASGANYEQYF. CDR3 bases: TGCGCCAGCGTTCGGGCTAGCGGGGCAAACTACGAGCAGTACTTC.

CDR3 DNA: TGTGCCAGCAGCTCCTTAGTAGATACGCAGTATTTT. It encodes CASSSLVDTQYF. This chain uses TRBV7-6 with TRBJ2-3, with D hard to call. The ends were cut back, 4 bases at V and 5 bases at J, with 7 bases in the middle. Germline V gene lookup returns CDR1 SGHVS and CDR2 FNYEAQ. The CDR3 is 12 amino acids.

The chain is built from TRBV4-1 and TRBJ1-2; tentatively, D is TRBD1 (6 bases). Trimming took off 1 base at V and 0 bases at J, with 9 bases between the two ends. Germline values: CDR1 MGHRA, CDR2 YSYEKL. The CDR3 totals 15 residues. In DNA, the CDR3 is TGCGCCAGCAGCCAAGGGACAGTTTCTAACTATGGCTACACCTTC. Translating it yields CASSQGTVSNYGYTF.